The subject of this entry is one T cell receptor (beta chain). No antigen is known for it. Each cDNA molecule carried a unique molecular identifier. Via MiXCR, TCRdb re-called the 5' RACE reads, giving one row per CDR3 protein. This table has approximately 88,000 distinct CDR3 sequences, approximately 13% appearing once. Germline-derived CDR1 and CDR2 are SGDLS and YYNGEE. J lost 1 base, V lost 3 bases, and 3 bases had no gene match. This CDR3 region has 16 residues. The sample comes from a study of early T cells in non-severe SARS-CoV-2 infection. Findings and limits, study-wide: Comparison of clonotypes with VDJdb favored anti-spike CD8 responses while missing private and CD4 specificities.

The chain uses TRBV9 and TRBJ2-5, with TRBD2 matching over 13 bases. The sequence came from an adult who was a healthcare worker with PCR-confirmed SARS-CoV-2 infection or an uninfected control (not recorded which). The sequenced sample was whole blood. CDR3 amino acids: CASSAGLAGVQETQYF. DNA of the CDR3: TGTGCCAGCAGCGCAGGACTAGCGGGGGTCCAAGAGACCCAGTACTTC.